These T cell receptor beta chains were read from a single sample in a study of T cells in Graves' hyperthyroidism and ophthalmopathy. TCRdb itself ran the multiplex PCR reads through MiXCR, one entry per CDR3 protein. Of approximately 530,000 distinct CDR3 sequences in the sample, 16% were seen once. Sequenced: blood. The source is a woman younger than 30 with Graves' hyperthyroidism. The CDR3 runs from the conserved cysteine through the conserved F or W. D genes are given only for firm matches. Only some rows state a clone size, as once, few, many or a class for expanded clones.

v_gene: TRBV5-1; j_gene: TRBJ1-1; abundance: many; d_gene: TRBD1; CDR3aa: CASSLRTGENTEAFF; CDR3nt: TGCGCCAGCAGCTTACGGACAGGGGAGAACACTGAAGCTTTCTTT
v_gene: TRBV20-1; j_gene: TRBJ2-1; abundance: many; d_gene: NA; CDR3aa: CSARGLSGPFSPNEQFF; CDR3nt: TGCAGTGCTAGGGGCCTTTCCGGGCCCTTTAGCCCGAATGAGCAGTTCTTC
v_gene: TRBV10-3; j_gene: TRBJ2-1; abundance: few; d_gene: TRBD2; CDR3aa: CAISESLAGANEQFF; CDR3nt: TGTGCCATCAGTGAGTCCCTAGCGGGAGCCAATGAGCAGTTCTTC
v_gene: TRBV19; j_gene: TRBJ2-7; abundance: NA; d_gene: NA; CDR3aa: CASSIGGISYEQYF; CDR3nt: TGTGCCAGTAGTATAGGTGGCATCTCCTACGAGCAGTACTTC
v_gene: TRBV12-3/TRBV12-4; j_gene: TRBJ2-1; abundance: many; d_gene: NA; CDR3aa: CASSEESSYNEQFF; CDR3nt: TGTGCCAGCAGTGAGGAGAGCTCCTACAATGAGCAGTTCTTC
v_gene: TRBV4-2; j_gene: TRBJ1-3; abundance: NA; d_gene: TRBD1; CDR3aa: CASSQGRAQGAGNTIYF; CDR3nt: TGTGCCAGCAGCCAAGGAAGAGCACAGGGGGCTGGAAACACCATATATTTT
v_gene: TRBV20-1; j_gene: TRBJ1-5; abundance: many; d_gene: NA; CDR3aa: CSATVVGGAGRPQHF; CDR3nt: TGCAGTGCCACGGTGGTCGGGGGCGCGGGAAGGCCCCAGCATTTT
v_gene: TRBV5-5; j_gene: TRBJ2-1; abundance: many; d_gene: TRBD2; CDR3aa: CASSSGLTYNEQFF; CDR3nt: TGTGCCAGCAGCTCGGGACTAACTTACAATGAGCAGTTCTTC
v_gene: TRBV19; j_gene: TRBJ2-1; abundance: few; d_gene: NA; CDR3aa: CASSIEGRLTSYNEQFF; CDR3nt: TGTGCCAGTAGTATAGAGGGCAGGCTAACTTCCTACAATGAGCAGTTCTTC
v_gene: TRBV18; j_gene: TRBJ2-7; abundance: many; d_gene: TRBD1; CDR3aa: CASSLQGFHEQYF; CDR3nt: TGTGCCAGCTCACTACAGGGGTTCCACGAGCAGTACTTC
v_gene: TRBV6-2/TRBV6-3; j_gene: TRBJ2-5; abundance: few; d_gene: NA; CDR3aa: CASSYSSGETQYF; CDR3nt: TGTGCCAGCAGTTACTCGAGTGGGGAGACCCAGTACTTC
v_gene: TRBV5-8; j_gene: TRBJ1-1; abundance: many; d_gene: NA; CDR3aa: CASRHIDKRLLEAFF; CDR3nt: TGTGCCAGCAGACATATTGACAAGAGGTTACTTGAAGCTTTCTTT
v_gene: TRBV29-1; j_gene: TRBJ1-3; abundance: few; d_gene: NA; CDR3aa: CSVEDLSVGNTIYF; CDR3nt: TGCAGCGTTGAAGATCTATCTGTAGGAAACACCATATATTTT
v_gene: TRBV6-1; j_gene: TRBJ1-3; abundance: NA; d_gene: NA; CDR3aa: CASSYETTIYF; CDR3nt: TGTGCCAGCAGTTATGAGACGACCATATATTTT
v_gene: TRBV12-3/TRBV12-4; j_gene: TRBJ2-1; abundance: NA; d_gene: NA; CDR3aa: CASTLTGGQFF; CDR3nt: TGTGCCAGCACCCTGACAGGAGGGCAGTTCTTC
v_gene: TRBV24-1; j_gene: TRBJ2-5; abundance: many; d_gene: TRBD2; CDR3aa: CATAEPGGGETQYF; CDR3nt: TGTGCCACCGCGGAACCTGGCGGGGGGGAGACCCAGTACTTC
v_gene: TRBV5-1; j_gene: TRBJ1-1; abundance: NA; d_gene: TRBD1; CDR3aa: CASSPQGGGRGTEAFF; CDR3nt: TGCGCCAGCAGCCCTCAGGGGGGGGGTAGGGGCACTGAAGCTTTCTTT
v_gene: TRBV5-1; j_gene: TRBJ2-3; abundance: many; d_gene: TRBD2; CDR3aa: CASSFGSGGEDTQYF; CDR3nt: TGCGCCAGCAGCTTTGGTAGCGGGGGGGAAGATACGCAGTATTTT
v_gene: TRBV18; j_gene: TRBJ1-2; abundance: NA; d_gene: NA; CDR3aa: CASSPRNVPLAYGYTF; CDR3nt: TGTGCCAGCTCACCGCGAAATGTGCCGCTTGCATATGGCTACACCTTC
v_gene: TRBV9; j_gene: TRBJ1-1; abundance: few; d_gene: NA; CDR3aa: CASSPEGKGRWTEAFF; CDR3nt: TGTGCCAGCAGCCCCGAGGGCAAGGGGCGGTGGACTGAAGCTTTCTTT
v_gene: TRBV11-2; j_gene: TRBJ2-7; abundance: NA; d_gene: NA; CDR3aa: CASSYQLTRLVSSYEQYF; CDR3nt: TGTGCCAGCAGCTATCAGCTTACTCGACTAGTAAGCTCCTACGAGCAGTACTTC
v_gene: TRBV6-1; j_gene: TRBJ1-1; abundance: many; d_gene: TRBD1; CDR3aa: CASRNRGRDGQNTEAFF; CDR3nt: TGTGCCAGCAGGAACAGGGGGCGGGATGGGCAGAACACTGAAGCTTTCTTT
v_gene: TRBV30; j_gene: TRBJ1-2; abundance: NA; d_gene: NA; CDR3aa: CAWIGENYGYTF; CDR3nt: TGTGCCTGGATAGGGGAGAACTATGGCTACACCTTC
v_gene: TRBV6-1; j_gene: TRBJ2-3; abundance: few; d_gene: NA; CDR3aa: CASSPTEMRTDTQYF; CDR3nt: TGTGCCAGCAGTCCGACAGAGATGCGCACAGATACGCAGTATTTT
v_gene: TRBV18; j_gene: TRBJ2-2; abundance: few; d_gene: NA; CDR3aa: CASSETTANTGELFF; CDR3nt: TGTGCCAGCTCAGAGACGACGGCAAACACCGGGGAGCTGTTTTTT
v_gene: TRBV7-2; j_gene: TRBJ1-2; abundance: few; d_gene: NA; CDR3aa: CASSLEHSGTGGGYTF; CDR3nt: TGTGCCAGCAGCTTAGAGCATTCCGGGACCGGGGGGGGCTACACCTTC
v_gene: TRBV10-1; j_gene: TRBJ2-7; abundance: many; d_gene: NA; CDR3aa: CASSENLGAYEQYF; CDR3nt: TGCGCCAGCAGTGAGAATCTAGGGGCCTACGAGCAGTACTTC
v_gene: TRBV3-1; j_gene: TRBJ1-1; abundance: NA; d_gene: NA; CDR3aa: CASSQQSEAFF; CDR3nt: TGTGCCAGCAGCCAACAATCTGAAGCTTTCTTT
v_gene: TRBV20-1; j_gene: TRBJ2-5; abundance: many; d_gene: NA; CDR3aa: CSASPSRFAQETQYF; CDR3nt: TGCAGTGCTAGTCCTAGCAGATTTGCACAAGAGACCCAGTACTTC
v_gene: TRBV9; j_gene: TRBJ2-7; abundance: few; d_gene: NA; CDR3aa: CASSVAPQDYEQYF; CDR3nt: TGTGCCAGCAGCGTAGCTCCACAGGACTACGAGCAGTACTTC
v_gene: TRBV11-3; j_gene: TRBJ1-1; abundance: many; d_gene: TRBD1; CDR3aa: CASSKLRDRNTEAFF; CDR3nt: TGTGCCAGCAGCAAATTGCGGGACAGGAACACTGAAGCTTTCTTT
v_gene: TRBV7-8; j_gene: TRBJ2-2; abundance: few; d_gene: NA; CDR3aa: CASSLVERGQNTGELFF; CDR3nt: TGTGCCAGCAGCTTAGTCGAAAGGGGTCAAAACACCGGGGAGCTGTTTTTT
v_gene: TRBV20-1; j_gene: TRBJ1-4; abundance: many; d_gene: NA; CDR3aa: CSASRGANTNEKLFF; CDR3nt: TGCAGTGCTAGTCGCGGGGCGAATACTAATGAAAAACTGTTTTTT
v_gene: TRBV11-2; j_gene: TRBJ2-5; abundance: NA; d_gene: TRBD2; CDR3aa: CASSPTSGGGGETQYF; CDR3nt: TGTGCCAGCAGCCCCACTAGCGGGGGGGGGGGAGAGACCCAGTACTTC
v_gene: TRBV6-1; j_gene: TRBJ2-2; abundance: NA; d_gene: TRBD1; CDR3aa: CASRTGQATTGELFF; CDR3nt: TGTGCCAGCAGAACGGGACAGGCTACCACCGGGGAGCTGTTTTTT
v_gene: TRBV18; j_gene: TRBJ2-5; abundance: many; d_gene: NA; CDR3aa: CASSVYQETQYF; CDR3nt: TGTGCCAGCTCGGTGTACCAAGAGACCCAGTACTTC
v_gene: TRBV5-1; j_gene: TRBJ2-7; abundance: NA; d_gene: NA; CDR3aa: CASSFRVDSYEQYF; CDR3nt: TGCGCCAGCAGCTTCCGGGTCGACTCCTACGAGCAGTACTTC
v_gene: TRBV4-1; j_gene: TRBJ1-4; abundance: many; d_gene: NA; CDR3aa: CASSQDLRFWEKLFF; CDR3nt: TGCGCCAGCAGCCAAGATCTGAGGTTTTGGGAAAAACTGTTTTTT
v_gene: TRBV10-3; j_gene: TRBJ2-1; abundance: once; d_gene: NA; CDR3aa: CAISDGLWLNEQFF; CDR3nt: TGTGCCATCAGTGATGGACTATGGTTGAATGAGCAGTTCTTC
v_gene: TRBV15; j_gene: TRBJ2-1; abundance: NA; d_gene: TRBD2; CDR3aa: CATSRVAGGRVGQFF; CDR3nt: TGTGCCACCAGCAGAGTGGCGGGGGGGAGGGTAGGGCAGTTCTTC
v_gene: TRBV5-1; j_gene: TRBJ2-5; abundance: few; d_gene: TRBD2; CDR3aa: CASYLQGGRETQYF; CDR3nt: TGCGCCAGCTACCTCCAGGGAGGGAGAGAGACCCAGTACTTC
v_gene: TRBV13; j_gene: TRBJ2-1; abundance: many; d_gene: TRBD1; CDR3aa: CASSFQGVYNEQFF; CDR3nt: TGTGCCAGCAGCTTCCAGGGGGTTTACAATGAGCAGTTCTTC
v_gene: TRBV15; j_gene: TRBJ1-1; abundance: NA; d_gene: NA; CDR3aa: CATSRDMQFNTEAFF; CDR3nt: TGTGCCACCAGCAGAGATATGCAGTTTAACACTGAAGCTTTCTTT
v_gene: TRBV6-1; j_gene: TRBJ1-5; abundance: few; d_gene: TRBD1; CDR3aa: CASRTGGAGQPQHF; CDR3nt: TGTGCCAGCAGAACAGGGGGCGCGGGGCAGCCCCAGCATTTT
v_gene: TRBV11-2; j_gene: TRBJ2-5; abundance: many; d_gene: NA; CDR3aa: CASSRGQLQETQYF; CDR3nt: TGTGCCAGCAGCAGAGGACAGCTTCAAGAGACCCAGTACTTC
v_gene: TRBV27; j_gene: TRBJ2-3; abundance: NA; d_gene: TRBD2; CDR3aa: CASSSFRGDRLAGDTDTQYF; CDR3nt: TGTGCCAGCAGTTCCTTTCGAGGCGACCGACTAGCGGGGGACACAGATACGCAGTATTTT
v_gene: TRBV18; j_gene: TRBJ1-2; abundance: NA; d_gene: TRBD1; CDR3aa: CASSLNRDRGPGYTF; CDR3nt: TGTGCCAGCTCACTCAACCGGGACAGGGGGCCCGGCTACACCTTC
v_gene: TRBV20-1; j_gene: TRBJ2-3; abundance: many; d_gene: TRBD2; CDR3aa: CSASVWRGGGDTQYF; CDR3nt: TGCAGTGCTTCCGTCTGGCGGGGGGGTGGAGATACGCAGTATTTT
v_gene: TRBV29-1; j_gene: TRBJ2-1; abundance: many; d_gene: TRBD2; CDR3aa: CSVAGLAGGGEQFF; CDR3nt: TGCAGCGTTGCGGGACTAGCGGGGGGGGGGGAGCAGTTCTTC
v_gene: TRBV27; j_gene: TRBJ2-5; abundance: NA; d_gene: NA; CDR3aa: CASSPTTAQETQYF; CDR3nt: TGTGCCAGCAGTCCGACGACTGCTCAAGAGACCCAGTACTTC